Following are 9 T cell receptor beta chains from one sample sequenced in a study of T cell responses to AZD1222 COVID-19 vaccine. Using immunoSEQ multiplex PCR, the repertoire was profiled, and TCRdb retains in-frame clones only, with some absent. The sample contains 150,000 to 200,000 clones, roughly 88% of which appear only once. Material: peripheral blood, obtained 28 days after the second AZD1222 dose. The source is an adult who received the AZD1222 COVID-19 vaccine.

In regard to this clone: The junction departs from the called germline gene at one end, perhaps through a read error. The genes are TRBV10-2 and TRBJ1-5; D not certain. Germline values: CDR1 WSHSY, CDR2 SAAADI. The CDR3 has 14 residues. The CDR3 sequence is CASSESERNQPQHF. The CDR3 DNA is TGCGCCAGCAGCGAGTCGGAAAGAAATCAGCCCCAGCATTTT.

The chain couples TRBV6-5 to TRBJ1-3, with D perhaps matching TRBD1 (6 bases). CDR3 length equals 15 residues. Trimming took 6 bases from V and 0 from J, leaving 12 bases between them. The germline CDR1 and CDR2 sequences are MNHEY and SVGAGI. This CDR3 reads CASRSTGFSGNTIYF. CDR3 DNA: TGTGCCAGCAGGTCAACAGGGTTCTCTGGAAACACCATATATTTT.

This chain joins TRBV2 and TRBJ1-1; 7 nucleotides align to TRBD1. This CDR3 region has 14 residues. Germline V gives CDR1 SNHLY, CDR2 FYNNEI. V gave up 6 bases and J gave up 0 bases; unmatched junction bases: 4. CDR3 sequence: CASSLGQMNTEAFF. The CDR3 nucleotides are TGTGCCAGCAGCCTGGGACAGATGAACACTGAAGCTTTCTTT.

This chain joins TRBV7-2 and TRBJ2-5; D is unclear. The ends were cut back, 1 base at V and 1 base at J, with 7 bases in the middle. The V gene's germline CDR1 is SGHTA and CDR2 FQGNSA. The CDR3 runs to 14 residues. This CDR3 reads CASSLDVGQETQYF. CDR3 bases: TGTGCCAGCAGCTTAGATGTGGGCCAAGAGACCCAGTACTTC.

This clone appeared a single time. The rearrangement links TRBV6-2 or TRBV6-3 to TRBJ1-2; possible D gene TRBD1, 6 bases. Trimming took 5 bases from V and 7 from J, leaving 11 bases between them. The CDR3 runs 12 residues. Germline CDR1 and CDR2: MNHEY and SVGEGT. The CDR3 DNA follows: TGTGCCAGCAGTCCAGGGGTTCGTGGCTACACCTTC. It codes for CASSPGVRGYTF.

The genes are TRBV4-2 and TRBJ2-1; D may be TRBD1 or TRBD2 (5 bases each). CDR1 is LGHNA and CDR2 is YNFKEQ in the germline V gene. Trimming stripped 5 bases from V and 6 bases from J, with 5 bases between. The CDR3 loop spans 11 amino acids. CDR3 loop: CASSGGNEQFF. In DNA, the CDR3 is TGTGCCAGCAGCGGGGGCAATGAGCAGTTCTTC.

The CDR3 here is CASSYHGQGANEKLFF. The CDR3 bases are TGTGCCAGCAGTTACCACGGACAGGGGGCTAATGAAAAACTGTTTTTT. This chain uses TRBV6-5 with TRBJ1-4, with TRBD1 matching over 10 bases. The CDR3 loop spans 16 amino acids. Germline V gene sequence: CDR1 MNHEY, CDR2 SVGAGI. Losses at the gene ends were 2 bases for V and 3 bases for J; bases not matched to a gene: 3.

The chain has TRBV7-9 and TRBJ2-7; the match to TRBD1 covers 9 bases. Unmatched junction bases numbered 12, after V lost 0 bases and J lost 6 bases. Per germline, CDR1 SEHNR and CDR2 FQNEAQ (reference sequence). The CDR3 runs 17 residues. The CDR3 is CASSLAIQGALSGEQYF. The CDR3 region has the DNA TGTGCCAGCAGCTTAGCTATACAGGGGGCGTTGTCGGGCGAGCAGTACTTC.

The table lists this clone with a count of one. The V and J genes are TRBV5-1 and TRBJ2-5; 7 bases line up with TRBD1. Germline CDR1 reads SGHRS; CDR2 reads YFSETQ. The CDR3 sequence is 15 residues long. Losses at the gene ends were 0 bases for V and 4 bases for J; bases not matched to a gene: 6. The CDR3 protein is CASSLDRGKGETQYF. The CDR3 region has the DNA TGCGCCAGCAGCTTGGACAGGGGAAAGGGAGAGACCCAGTACTTC. The full variable domain, with the rest looked up from reference TRBV5-1 and TRBJ2-5, is KAGVTQTPRYLIKTRGQQVTLSCSPISGHRSVSWYQQTPGQGLQFLFEYFSETQRNKGNFPGRFSGRQFSNSRSEMNVSTLELGDSALYLCASSLDRGKGETQYFGPGTRLLVL.